This is a list of T cell receptor beta chains from one sample in a study of blood T cell repertoires in COVID-19. The method was immunoSEQ multiplex PCR; TCRdb's version includes in-frame clones alone and lacks a portion of them. The sample lists 180,000 or so clones, approximately 89% occurring once. Sample: peripheral blood. These receptors were collected from a woman aged 55 to 70 with acute or convalescent COVID-19. Both conserved end residues are part of each CDR3. D genes are given only for firm matches. Only part of the rows carry a size: once, few, many, or a class if the clone is expanded.

v_gene	d_gene	j_gene	abundance	CDR3nt	CDR3aa
TRBV10-2	.	TRBJ2-2	.	TGCGCCAGCAGTGAAATAACTGGGGAGCTGTTTTTT	CASSEITGELFF
TRBV12-5	.	TRBJ1-2	.	TGTGCTAGTGGTTTGGGGGTCGGGTATGGCTACACCTTC	CASGLGVGYGYTF
TRBV9	TRBD2	TRBJ2-1	few	TGTGCCAGCAGCTTACTAGCGGGAGGGACCTACAATGAGCAGTTCTTC	CASSLLAGGTYNEQFF
TRBV6-5	TRBD2	TRBJ2-2	.	TGTGCCAGCAGTCCTATAGCGGGAGACACCGGGGAGCTGTTTTTT	CASSPIAGDTGELFF
TRBV9	TRBD1	TRBJ2-1	once	TGTGCCAGCAGCCCCCGGACAGGGTTAAATGAGCAGTTCTTC	CASSPRTGLNEQFF
TRBV10-3	TRBD2	TRBJ2-2	.	TGTGCCATCAGTGGGGTTAAAGGACTAGCGAACACCGGGGAGCTGTTTTTT	CAISGVKGLANTGELFF
TRBV9	TRBD2	TRBJ2-2	.	TGCCCCCCCCGCGCCGGGGGGGGAGCCAAGAACACCGGGGAGCTGTTTTTT	CPPRAGGGAKNTGELFF
TRBV7-3	TRBD2	TRBJ2-7	.	TGTGCCAGCAGCTCCGGACTAGCGGGGAACTACGAGCAGTACTTC	CASSSGLAGNYEQYF
TRBV28	.	TRBJ1-4	.	TGTGCCAGCAGTTTATGGGCTGCAACTAATGAAAAACTGTTTTTT	CASSLWAATNEKLFF
TRBV20-1	TRBD1	TRBJ1-2	once	TGCAGTGCTAGTTTGGTTTATGAGGGGGCTGATGGCTACACCTTC	CSASLVYEGADGYTF
TRBV6-4	TRBD2	TRBJ2-2	.	TGTGCCAGCAGTCTAGCGGGAGACACCGGGGAGCTGTTTTTT	CASSLAGDTGELFF
TRBV11-2	TRBD2	TRBJ2-1	.	TGTGCCAGCAGCCGAGGCATAGGACTAGCGGGGTGGTTCTTC	CASSRGIGLAGWFF
TRBV27	.	TRBJ1-1	.	TGTGCCAGCAGTTTATCGATCCCAGGCAGTGAAGCTTTCTTT	CASSLSIPGSEAFF
TRBV5-1	.	TRBJ2-3	.	TGCGCCAGCAGCTTGGGAAGCGGCCCACGCACAGATACGCAGTATTTT	CASSLGSGPRTDTQYF
TRBV6-5	TRBD2	TRBJ2-1	once	TGTGCCAGCAGTTACCTACCCCGGACTAGCGGGAACCCTACCCTCTTC	CASSYLPRTSGNPTLF
TRBV9	TRBD1	TRBJ1-2	.	TGTGCCAGCAGCCCCCGACAGGGCGGAGGCTATGGCTACACCTTC	CASSPRQGGGYGYTF
TRBV7-2	.	TRBJ1-5	few	TGTGCCAGCAGCTTAGCCGCGGCACAGCCCCAGCATTTT	CASSLAAAQPQHF
TRBV28	.	TRBJ1-2	.	TGTGCCAGCAGTCTACAGGGTTACTATGGCTACACCTTC	CASSLQGYYGYTF
TRBV28	.	TRBJ2-1	.	TGTGCCAGCAGTTTAATAGTCCAGGGTCGTTGGAGTGAGCAGTTCTTC	CASSLIVQGRWSEQFF
TRBV10-3	TRBD1	TRBJ1-2	.	TGTGCCATCAGGGGGACAGGGGAGGATGGCTACACCTTC	CAIRGTGEDGYTF
TRBV7-3	TRBD1	TRBJ2-1	.	TGTGCCAGCAGCTTAACCGGGACAGGGAACTACAATGAGCAGTTCTTC	CASSLTGTGNYNEQFF
TRBV24-1	.	TRBJ2-3	.	TGTGCCACCAGTGATTTTGCAGGGGGGTGGGGGCGCGGAGATACGCAGTATTTT	CATSDFAGGWGRGDTQYF
TRBV4-1	TRBD2	TRBJ2-1	.	TGCGCCAGCAGCCAGAGGGCGGGAGCAAATGAGCAGTTCTTC	CASSQRAGANEQFF
TRBV2	TRBD1	TRBJ1-2	.	TGTGCCAGCAGTTGGGACAGCTCGCGGGGCTACACCTTC	CASSWDSSRGYTF
TRBV29-1	TRBD1	TRBJ1-2	.	TGCAGCGTCGATGACAGGGGGCTCTATGGCTACACCTTC	CSVDDRGLYGYTF
TRBV4-2	.	TRBJ1-4	.	TGTGCCAGCAGCCAAGGTTCAGGAACTAATGAAAAACTGTTTTTT	CASSQGSGTNEKLFF
TRBV7-6	.	TRBJ2-1	.	TGTGCCAGCACAGGAAGCTCCTACAATGAGCAGTTCTTC	CASTGSSYNEQFF
TRBV27	.	TRBJ1-2	.	TGTGCCAGCACTGGGAGTGGCGGGGGCGGCTACACCTTC	CASTGSGGGGYTF
TRBV19	.	TRBJ1-1	.	TGTGCCAGTACGGCAGGACAAAGGGACACTGAAGCTTTCTTT	CASTAGQRDTEAFF
TRBV5-5	.	TRBJ2-7	once	TGTGCCAGCAGCTTGGAGGACAGATACGAGCAGTACTTC	CASSLEDRYEQYF
TRBV6-5	TRBD2	TRBJ2-5	.	TGTGCCAGCAGTTCAGCGGGGGGAGAGACCCAGTACTTC	CASSSAGGETQYF
TRBV2	TRBD2	TRBJ2-2	.	TGTGCCAGCGCCCATCCGACACTAGCGTCGAACACCGGGGAGCTGTTTTTT	CASAHPTLASNTGELFF